These 9 T cell receptor beta chains originate from one sample sequenced in a study of shared clonotypes between healthy human individuals. Profiled with immunoSEQ multiplex PCR; TCRdb holds only in-frame clones, not every one. Here the sample spans over a million clones, roughly 70% being singletons. The sequencing input was memory CD4+ T cells sorted from blood. The subset: CD45RA-negative fraction. These receptors were collected from a young man in good health.

To note about this clone: At one boundary the junction diverges from the germline segment, which might be a read error. The chain recombines TRBV2 with TRBJ2-5; TRBD2 agrees at 7 bases. CDR1 is SNHLY and CDR2 is FYNNEI in the germline V gene. The CDR3 is 12 residues long. The CDR3 protein is CASSMRDYKSNF. DNA of the CDR3: TGTGCCAGCAGTATGCGGGACTATAAAAGTAACTTC.

Notes on this clone: A much larger clone is a single base away; this may be a read error. The CDR3 reads CAWRTAYEQYF. The CDR3 DNA is TGTGCCTGGAGGACAGCCTACGAGCAGTACTTC. This sequence joins TRBV30 and TRBJ2-5; possibly TRBD1 for D (5 bases). The J call is uncertain, as TRBJ2-7 better fits the DNA end. The CDR3 has 11 residues. Germline lookup yields CDR1 GTSNPN and CDR2 SVGIG (reference sequence).

This clone has at least ten counts. The chain employs TRBV4-1 and TRBJ1-2; perhaps TRBD1 as D (5 bases). This CDR3 has 16 residues. From germline, CDR1 is MGHRA and CDR2 YSYEKL. V lost 1 base, J lost 3 bases, and 15 bases lay in between. The CDR3 coding sequence is TGCGCCAGCAGCCAAGGGCACGGGACTTTCCACTATGGCTACACCTTC. Translating it yields CASSQGHGTFHYGYTF.

The chain combines TRBV10-3 with TRBJ2-1; 9 bases line up with TRBD2. Per germline, CDR1 ENHRY and CDR2 SYGVKD. The V and J ends lost 3 bases and 9 bases, in that order; junction bases with no gene match: 3. CDR3 length: 13 amino acids. CDR3: CAISDAGGVEQFF. CDR3 coding DNA: TGTGCCATCAGTGACGCGGGGGGGGTTGAGCAGTTCTTC.

The chain links TRBV11-2 to TRBJ2-3, with 10 nucleotides matching TRBD2. V lost 5 bases, J lost 5 bases, and 10 bases stayed unmatched. Per germline, CDR1 SGHAT and CDR2 FQNNGV. The CDR3 runs 16 residues. CDR3 amino acids: CASSPRLAGAQDTQYF. CDR3 bases: TGTGCCAGCAGCCCTCGGCTAGCGGGGGCACAAGATACGCAGTATTTT.

This clone came up a few times. A much bigger clone sits one base away, suggesting this may be a read error. The chain couples TRBV7-3 to TRBJ1-5; D is undetermined. Trimming stripped 2 bases from V and 3 bases from J, with 5 bases between. This CDR3 spans 13 amino acids. Germline assignment: CDR1 SGHTA and CDR2 FQGTGA. The CDR3 nucleotides read TGTGCCAGCAGCTTAGGGGTCAATCAGCCCCAGCATTTT. It yields the protein CASSLGVNQPQHF.

The V call is TRBV15, the J call TRBJ2-7; weak D call: TRBD1 (6 bases). The V and J ends lost 0 bases and 2 bases respectively, with 11 bases between them. The CDR3 is 15 amino acids. Germline V gene data show CDR1 as LNHNV and CDR2 as YYDKDF (reference sequence). CDR3 protein: CATSRDLGATYEQYF. The CDR3 coding sequence is TGTGCCACCAGCAGAGATCTGGGGGCCACCTACGAGCAGTACTTC.

In this sample, this clone turned up once. The chain joins TRBV19 to TRBJ2-1; 10 nucleotides match TRBD1. The CDR3 length is 15 residues. Germline lookup yields CDR1 LNHDA and CDR2 SQIVND (reference sequence). The V and J ends lost 9 bases and 8 bases, in that order; junction bases with no gene match: 13. CDR3 in amino acids: CASAIRDRGVDEQFF. The DNA for the CDR3 is TGTGCCAGCGCAATCCGGGACAGGGGTGTCGATGAGCAGTTCTTC.

The chain carries TRBV2 and TRBJ1-1; no firm D call. The V gene's germline CDR1 is SNHLY and CDR2 FYNNEI. The CDR3 covers 14 residues. Trimming pared 2 bases from V and 1 base from J, leaving 8 bases between. Here the CDR3 DNA reads TGTGCCAGCAGTGAAATGGCGGGGAACACTGAAGCTTTCTTT. The encoded protein is CASSEMAGNTEAFF.